This T cell receptor (beta chain) was obtained from a study of T-cell memory formation after mild COVID-19. In the study overall: Largely, TCR clusters stayed within a single donor.

General study points: Clones that got smaller from day 15 to 85 had even CD4/CD8, while clones growing later tipped toward CD4+. Prior to infection, memory already included some responding clones, suggesting cross-reactive memory joined.

This CDR3 is 15 amino acids long. V was clipped by 6 bases and J by 4 bases, with 18 bases between them. Germline assignment: CDR1 DFQATT and CDR2 SNEGSKA (reference sequence). About this clonotype itself: Its antigen is not known.

cDNA libraries for TCR alpha and TCR beta, carrying sample barcodes and UMIs, came from 5'RACE with constant-segment primers. Each CDR3 protein gets one entry after TCRdb re-called the 5' RACE reads with MiXCR. The data contain around 430,000 distinct CDR3 sequences, 16% of them singletons. The specimen was PBMCs or a T cell subset sorted from them (not recorded which). This rearrangement joins TRBV20-1 to TRBJ2-2, with D unresolved. The TCR originated in a man aged 18 to 29 who had mild COVID-19 (a few samples of this study predate the infection). Cell type and time point are not known. CDR3 amino acids: CSAARAQSRTGELFF. CDR3 DNA sequence: TGCAGTGCGGCCCGGGCCCAGAGTCGCACCGGGGAGCTGTTTTTT.